This T cell receptor (beta chain) was observed in a study of Ad26.COV2.S vaccination and SARS-CoV-2 variants. Study background: By the intramuscular route, Ad26.COV2.S was given once, or twice 56 days apart. Study conclusions and caveats: People given the vaccine had a wider spike-specific TCR breadth than placebo recipients did.

Concerning this clone: Its target is unknown.

TCRdb keeps only in-frame clones here, not all; method: immunoSEQ multiplex PCR. This sample carries about 380,000 clones, around four fifths of them seen once, and the ten largest clones take 7% to 9.5%. The CDR3 spans 12 residues. The germline gives CDR1 SQVTM, CDR2 ANQGSEA. V dropped 5 bases and J dropped 3 bases, with 11 bases sitting between them. The sample's treatment: roughly 19 received Ad26.COV2.S at low or high dose, single or two shots; several received placebo; per-sample allocation not given. It was on day 63 after the first vaccine or placebo injection that samples were taken. This TCR derives from a person aged 18-65 years who received the Ad26.COV2.S COVID-19 vaccine or a placebo. V and J are TRBV29-1 and TRBJ2-7; no reliable D call. Here the sequenced sample was peripheral blood, taken in a trial of Ad26.COV2.S vaccine versus placebo. The CDR3 loop is CSVQGQGYEQYF. CDR3 sequence (DNA): TGCAGCGTTCAAGGGCAAGGCTACGAGCAGTACTTC.